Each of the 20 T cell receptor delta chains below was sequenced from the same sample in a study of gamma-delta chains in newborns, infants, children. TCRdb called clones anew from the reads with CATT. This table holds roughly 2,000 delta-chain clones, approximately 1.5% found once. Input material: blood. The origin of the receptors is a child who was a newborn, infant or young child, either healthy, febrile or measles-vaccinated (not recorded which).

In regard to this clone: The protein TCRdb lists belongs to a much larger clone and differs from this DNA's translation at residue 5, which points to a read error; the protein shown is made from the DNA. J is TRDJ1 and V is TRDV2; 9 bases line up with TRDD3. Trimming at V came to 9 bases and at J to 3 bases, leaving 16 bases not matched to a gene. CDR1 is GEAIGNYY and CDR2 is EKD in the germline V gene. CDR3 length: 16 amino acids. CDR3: CAIIEGIRDGADKLIF. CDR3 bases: TGTGCCATCATAGAGGGGATACGCGATGGAGCCGATAAACTCATCTTT.

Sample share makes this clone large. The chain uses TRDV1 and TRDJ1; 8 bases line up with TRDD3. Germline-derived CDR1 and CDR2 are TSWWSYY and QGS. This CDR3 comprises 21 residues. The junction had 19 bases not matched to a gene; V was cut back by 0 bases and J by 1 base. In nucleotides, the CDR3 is TGTGCTCTTGGGGAACTAGTACTACCCACGGGGGATAACCTGCCCACCGATAAACTCATCTTT. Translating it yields CALGELVLPTGDNLPTDKLIF.

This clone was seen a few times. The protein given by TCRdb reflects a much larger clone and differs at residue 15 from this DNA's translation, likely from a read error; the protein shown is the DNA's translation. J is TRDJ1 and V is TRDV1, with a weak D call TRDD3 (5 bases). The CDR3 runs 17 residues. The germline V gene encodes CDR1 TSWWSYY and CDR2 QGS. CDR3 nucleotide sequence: TGTGCTCTTGGGGACCCGGGGTGGTTGGTGGGGCACGATAAACCCATCTTT. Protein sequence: CALGDPGWLVGHDKPIF.

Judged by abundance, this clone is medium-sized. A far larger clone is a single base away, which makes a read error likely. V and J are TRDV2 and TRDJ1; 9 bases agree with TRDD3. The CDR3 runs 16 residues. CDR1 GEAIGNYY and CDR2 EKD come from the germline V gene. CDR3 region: CARDQSTGGHTDKLIF. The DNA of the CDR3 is TGTGCCCGTGACCAGAGTACTGGGGGACACACCGATAAACTCATCTTT.

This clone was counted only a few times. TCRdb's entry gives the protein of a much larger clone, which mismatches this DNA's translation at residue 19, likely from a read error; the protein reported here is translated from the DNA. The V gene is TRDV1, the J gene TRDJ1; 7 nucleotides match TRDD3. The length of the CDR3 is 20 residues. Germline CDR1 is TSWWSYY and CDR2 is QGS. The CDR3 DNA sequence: TGTGCTCTTGGGGAACTCCCTTTTTACTGGGGACGTGCGCGAACCGATAAACTCACCTTT. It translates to CALGELPFYWGRARTDKLTF.

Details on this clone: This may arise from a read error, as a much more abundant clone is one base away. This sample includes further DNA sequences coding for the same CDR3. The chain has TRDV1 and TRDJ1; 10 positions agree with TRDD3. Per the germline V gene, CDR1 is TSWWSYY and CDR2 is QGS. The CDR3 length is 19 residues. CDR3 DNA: TGTGCTCTTGGTCCAAAAATCGGCAGGCTGGGGGATAACACAGATAAACTCATCTTT. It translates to CALGPKIGRLGDNTDKLIF.

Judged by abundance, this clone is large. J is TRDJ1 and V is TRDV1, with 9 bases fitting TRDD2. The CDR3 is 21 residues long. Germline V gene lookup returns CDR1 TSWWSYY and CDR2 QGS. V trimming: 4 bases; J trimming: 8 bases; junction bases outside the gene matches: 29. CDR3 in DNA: TGTGCTCTTGGGGTTCCAAGGGGGGTTCCTTCCTACGACGACTGGGGAGGCAAACTCATCTTT. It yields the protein CALGVPRGVPSYDDWGGKLIF.

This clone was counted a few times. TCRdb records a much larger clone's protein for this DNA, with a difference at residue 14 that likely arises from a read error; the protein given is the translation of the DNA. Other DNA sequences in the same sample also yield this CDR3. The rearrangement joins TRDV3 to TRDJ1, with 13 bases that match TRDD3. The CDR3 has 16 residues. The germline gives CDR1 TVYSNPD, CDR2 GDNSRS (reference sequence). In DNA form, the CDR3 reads TGTGCCTTGCCTAACTGGGGGATACGGGGGACCGATAAACCCATCTTT. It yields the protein CALPNWGIRGTDKPIF.

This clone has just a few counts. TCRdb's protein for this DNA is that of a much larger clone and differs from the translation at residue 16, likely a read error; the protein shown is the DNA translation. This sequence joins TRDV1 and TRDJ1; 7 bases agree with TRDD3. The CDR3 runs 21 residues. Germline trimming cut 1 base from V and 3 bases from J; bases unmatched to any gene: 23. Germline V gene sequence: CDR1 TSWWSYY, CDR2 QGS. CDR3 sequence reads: CALGEPPHPWWDTPYADKLIF. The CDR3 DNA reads TGTGCTCTTGGGGAACCCCCTCATCCCTGGTGGGATACCCCGTACGCCGATAAACTCATCTTT.

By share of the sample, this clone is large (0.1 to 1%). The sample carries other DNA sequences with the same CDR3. CDR3: CALGELRLLRTLNTDKLIF. The CDR3 DNA reads TGTGCTCTTGGGGAACTAAGGCTACTTCGTACGCTGAACACCGATAAACTCATCTTT. This chain uses TRDV1 with TRDJ1; D gene ambiguous. Germline CDR1 TSWWSYY, CDR2 QGS. The CDR3 has 19 amino acids. Deletions cut 0 bases from V and 0 bases from J, with 20 bases between.

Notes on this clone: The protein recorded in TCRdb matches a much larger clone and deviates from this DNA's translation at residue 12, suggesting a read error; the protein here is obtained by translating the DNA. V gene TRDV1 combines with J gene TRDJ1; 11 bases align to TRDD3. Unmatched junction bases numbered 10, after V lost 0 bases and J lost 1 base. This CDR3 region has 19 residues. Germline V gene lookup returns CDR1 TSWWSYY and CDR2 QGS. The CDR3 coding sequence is TGTGCTCTTGGGGAACTAGATCTGGGGGATACCTCATTCACCGATAAACTCATCTTT. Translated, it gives CALGELDLGDTSFTDKLIF.

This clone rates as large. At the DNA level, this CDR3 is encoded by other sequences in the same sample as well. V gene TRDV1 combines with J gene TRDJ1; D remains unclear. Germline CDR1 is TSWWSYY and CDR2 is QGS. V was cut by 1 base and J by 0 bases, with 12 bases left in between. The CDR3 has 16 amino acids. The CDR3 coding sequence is TGTGCTCTTGGGGAACAGTGGACCTGGTACACCGATAAACTCATCTTT. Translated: CALGEQWTWYTDKLIF.

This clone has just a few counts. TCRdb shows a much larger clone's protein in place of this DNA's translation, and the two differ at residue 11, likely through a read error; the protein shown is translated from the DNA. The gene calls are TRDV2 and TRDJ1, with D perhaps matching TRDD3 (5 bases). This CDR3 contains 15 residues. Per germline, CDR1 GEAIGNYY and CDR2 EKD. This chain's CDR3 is CACDTNVLDTGKLIF. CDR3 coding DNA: TGTGCCTGTGACACGAATGTACTGGACACCGGTAAACTCATCTTT.

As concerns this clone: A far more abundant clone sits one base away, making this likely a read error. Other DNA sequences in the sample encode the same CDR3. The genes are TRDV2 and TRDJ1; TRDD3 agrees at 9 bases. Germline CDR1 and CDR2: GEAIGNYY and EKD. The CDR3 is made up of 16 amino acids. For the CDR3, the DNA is TGTGCGATCATAGCGGGGATACGCGATGGAGCCGATAAACTCATCTTT. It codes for CAIIAGIRDGADKLIF.

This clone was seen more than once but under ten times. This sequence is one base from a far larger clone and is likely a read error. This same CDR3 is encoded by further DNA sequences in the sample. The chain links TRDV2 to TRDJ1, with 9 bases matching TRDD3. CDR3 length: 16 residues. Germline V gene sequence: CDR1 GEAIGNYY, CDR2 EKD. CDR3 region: CACDQSTGGHTDKLIF. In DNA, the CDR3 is TGTGCCTGTGACCAGAGTACTGGGGGACACACCGATAAACTAATCTTT.

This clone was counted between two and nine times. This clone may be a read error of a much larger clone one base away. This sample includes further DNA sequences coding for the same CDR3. CDR3 nucleotides: TGTGCTCTTGGGGAAACTCCTCCATCCTACCCTCTGGGGTACCTGAGAACCGATAAACTCATCTTT. Protein sequence: CALGETPPSYPLGYLRTDKLIF. The chain links TRDV1 to TRDJ1; the D gene could be TRDD2 or TRDD3 (6 bases each). Germline V gives CDR1 TSWWSYY, CDR2 QGS. The CDR3 contains 22 residues. The V and J ends lost 2 bases and 2 bases respectively, with 33 bases between them.

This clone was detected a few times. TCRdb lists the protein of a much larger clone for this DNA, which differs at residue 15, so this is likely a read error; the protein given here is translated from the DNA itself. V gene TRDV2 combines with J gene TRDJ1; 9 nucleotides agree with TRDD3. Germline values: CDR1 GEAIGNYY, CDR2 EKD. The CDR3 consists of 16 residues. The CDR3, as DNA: TGTGCCATCATAGCGGGGATACGCGATGGAGCCGATAAACTCACCTTT. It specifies CAIIAGIRDGADKLTF.

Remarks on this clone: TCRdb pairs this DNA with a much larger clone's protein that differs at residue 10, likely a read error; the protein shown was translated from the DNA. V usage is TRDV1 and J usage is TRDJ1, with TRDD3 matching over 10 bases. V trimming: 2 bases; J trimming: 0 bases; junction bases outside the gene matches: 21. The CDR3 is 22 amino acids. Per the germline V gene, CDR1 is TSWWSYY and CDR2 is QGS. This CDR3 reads CALGEVQSYSVGDTGYTDKLIF. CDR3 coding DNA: TGTGCTCTTGGGGAAGTCCAATCCTACTCAGTGGGGGATACAGGGTACACCGATAAACTCATCTTT.

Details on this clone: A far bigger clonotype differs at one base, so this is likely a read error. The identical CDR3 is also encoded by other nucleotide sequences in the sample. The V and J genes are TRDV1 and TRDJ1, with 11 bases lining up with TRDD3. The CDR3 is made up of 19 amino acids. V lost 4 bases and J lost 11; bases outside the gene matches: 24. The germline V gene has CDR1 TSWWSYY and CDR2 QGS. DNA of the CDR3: TGTGCTCTTGGGGGACTTCCGTGGGGGATACGCATCAAGCCGGGTGAGCTCATCTTT. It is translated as CALGGLPWGIRIKPGELIF.

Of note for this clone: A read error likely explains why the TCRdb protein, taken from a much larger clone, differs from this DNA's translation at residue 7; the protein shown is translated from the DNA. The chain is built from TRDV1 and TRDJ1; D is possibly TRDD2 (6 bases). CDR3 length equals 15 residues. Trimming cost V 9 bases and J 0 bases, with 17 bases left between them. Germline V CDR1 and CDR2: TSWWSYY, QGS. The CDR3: CALRTSSDYTDKLIF. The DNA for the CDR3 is TGTGCTCTGAGGACTTCCTCCGACTACACCGATAAACTCATCTTT.